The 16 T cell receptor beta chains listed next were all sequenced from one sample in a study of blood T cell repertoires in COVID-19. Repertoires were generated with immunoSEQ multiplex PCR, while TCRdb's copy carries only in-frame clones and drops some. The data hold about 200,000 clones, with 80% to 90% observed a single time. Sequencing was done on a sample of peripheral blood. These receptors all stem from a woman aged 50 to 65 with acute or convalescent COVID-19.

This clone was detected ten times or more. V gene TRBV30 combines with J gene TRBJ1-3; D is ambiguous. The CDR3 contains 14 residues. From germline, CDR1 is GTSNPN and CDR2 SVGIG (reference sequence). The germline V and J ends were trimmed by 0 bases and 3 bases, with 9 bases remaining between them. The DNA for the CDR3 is TGTGCCTGGAGTGTAGCCGGGGTTGGAAACACCATATATTTT. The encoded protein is CAWSVAGVGNTIYF.

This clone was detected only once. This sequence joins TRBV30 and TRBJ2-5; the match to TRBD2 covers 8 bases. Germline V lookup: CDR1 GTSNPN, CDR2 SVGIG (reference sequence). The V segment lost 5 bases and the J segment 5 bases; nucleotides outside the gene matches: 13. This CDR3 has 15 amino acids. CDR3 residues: CAWSRERGRRETQYF. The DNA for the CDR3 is TGTGCCTGGTCTAGGGAGCGGGGGCGAAGGGAGACCCAGTACTTC.

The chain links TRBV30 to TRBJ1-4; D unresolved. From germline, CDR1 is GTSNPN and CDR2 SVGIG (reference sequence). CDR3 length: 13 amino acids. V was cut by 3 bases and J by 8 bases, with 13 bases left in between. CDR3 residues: CAWRTTSGEKLFF. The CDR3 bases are TGTGCCTGGAGGACGACCTCGGGGGAAAAACTGTTTTTT. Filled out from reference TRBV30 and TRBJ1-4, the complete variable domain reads SQTIHQWPATLVQPVGSPLSLECTVEGTSNPNLYWYRQAAGRGLQLLFYSVGIGQISSEVPQNLSASRPQDRQFILSSKKLLLSDSGFYLCAWRTTSGEKLFFGSGTQLSVL.

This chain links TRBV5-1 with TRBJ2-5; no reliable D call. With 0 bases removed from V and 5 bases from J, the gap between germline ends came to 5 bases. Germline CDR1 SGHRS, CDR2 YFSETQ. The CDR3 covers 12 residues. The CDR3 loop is CASSLVEETQYF. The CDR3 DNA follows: TGCGCCAGCAGCTTGGTCGAGGAGACCCAGTACTTC.

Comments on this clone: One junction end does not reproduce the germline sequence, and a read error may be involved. CDR3 coding DNA: TGTGCCAGCAGTTTATCGCAGACATTATCCTTC. It yields the protein CASSLSQTLSF. The V gene is TRBV27, the J gene TRBJ2-7, with D hard to call. Germline V gene sequence: CDR1 MNHEY, CDR2 SMNVEV (reference sequence). This CDR3 is built from 11 residues.

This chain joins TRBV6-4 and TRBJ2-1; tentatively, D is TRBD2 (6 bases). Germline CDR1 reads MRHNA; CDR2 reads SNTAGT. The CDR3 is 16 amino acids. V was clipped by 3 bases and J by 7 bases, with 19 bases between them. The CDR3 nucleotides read TGTGCCAGCAGTGAGGAGGGGTCCCCGTTTTTGAATGAGCAGTTCTTC. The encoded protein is CASSEEGSPFLNEQFF.

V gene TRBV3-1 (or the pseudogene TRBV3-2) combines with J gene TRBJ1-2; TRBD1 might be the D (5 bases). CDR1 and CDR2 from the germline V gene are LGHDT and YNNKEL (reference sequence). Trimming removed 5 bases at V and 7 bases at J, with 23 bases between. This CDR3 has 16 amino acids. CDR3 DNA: TGTGCCAGCAGCTACCCGCGATTCCAGGGTAGTTTTGGCTACACCTTC. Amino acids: CASSYPRFQGSFGYTF.

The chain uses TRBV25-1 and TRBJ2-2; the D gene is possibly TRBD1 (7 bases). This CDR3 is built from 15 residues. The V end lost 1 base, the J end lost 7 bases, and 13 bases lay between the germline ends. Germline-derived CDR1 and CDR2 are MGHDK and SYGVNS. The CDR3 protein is CASSEFGQGGGELFF. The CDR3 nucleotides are TGTGCCAGCAGTGAATTCGGCCAGGGGGGCGGGGAGCTGTTTTTT.

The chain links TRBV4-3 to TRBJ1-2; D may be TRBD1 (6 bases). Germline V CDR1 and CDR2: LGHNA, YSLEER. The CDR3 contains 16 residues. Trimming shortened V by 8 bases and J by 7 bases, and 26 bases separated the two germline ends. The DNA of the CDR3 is TGCGCCAGCTCTACCAGGGAGGGGTCAGGGGTCGGTGGCTACACCTTC. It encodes CASSTREGSGVGGYTF.

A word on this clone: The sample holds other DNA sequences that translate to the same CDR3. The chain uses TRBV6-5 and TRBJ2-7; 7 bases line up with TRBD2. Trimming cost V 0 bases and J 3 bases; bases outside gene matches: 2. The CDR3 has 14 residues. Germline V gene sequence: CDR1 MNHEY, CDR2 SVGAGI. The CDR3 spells CASSYSAGVYEQYF. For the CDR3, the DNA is TGTGCCAGCAGTTACTCTGCGGGAGTCTACGAGCAGTACTTC.

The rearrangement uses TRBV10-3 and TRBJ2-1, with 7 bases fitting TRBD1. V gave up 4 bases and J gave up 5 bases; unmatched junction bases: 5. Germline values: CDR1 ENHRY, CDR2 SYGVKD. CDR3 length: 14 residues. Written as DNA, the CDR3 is TGTGCCATCAGTGCGAACGACAGGGACAATGAGCAGTTCTTC. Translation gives CAISANDRDNEQFF.

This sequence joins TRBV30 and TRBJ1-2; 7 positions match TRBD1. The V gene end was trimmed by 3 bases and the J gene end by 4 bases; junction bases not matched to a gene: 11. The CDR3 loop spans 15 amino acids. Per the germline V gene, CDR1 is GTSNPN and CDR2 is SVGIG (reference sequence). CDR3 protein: CAWSGPGQISYGYTF. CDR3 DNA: TGTGCCTGGAGCGGGCCGGGACAGATTTCCTATGGCTACACCTTC.

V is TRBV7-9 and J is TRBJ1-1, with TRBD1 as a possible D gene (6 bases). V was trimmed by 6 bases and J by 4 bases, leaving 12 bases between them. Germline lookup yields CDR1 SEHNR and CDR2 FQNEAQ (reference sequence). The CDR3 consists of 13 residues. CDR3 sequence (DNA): TGTGCCAGCAGTTATAACAGGGTCACTGAAGCTTTCTTT. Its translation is CASSYNRVTEAFF.

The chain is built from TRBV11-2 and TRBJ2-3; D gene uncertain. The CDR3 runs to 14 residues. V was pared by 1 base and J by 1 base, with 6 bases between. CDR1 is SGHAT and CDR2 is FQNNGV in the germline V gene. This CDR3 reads CASSLGARTDTQYF. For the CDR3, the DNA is TGTGCCAGCAGCTTAGGGGCCCGCACAGATACGCAGTATTTT.

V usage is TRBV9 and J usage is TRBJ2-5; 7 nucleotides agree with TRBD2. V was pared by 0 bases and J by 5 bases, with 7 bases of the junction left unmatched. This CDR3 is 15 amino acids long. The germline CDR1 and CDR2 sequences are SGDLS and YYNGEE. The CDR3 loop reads CASSVEPGGWETQYF. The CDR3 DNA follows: TGTGCCAGCAGCGTAGAACCGGGAGGTTGGGAGACCCAGTACTTC.

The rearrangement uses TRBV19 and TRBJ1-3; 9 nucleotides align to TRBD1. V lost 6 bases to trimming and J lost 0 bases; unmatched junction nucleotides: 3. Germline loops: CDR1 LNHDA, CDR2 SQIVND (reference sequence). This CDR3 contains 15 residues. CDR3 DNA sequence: TGTGCCAGTAGCGGACAGGGGAACTCTGGAAACACCATATATTTT. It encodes CASSGQGNSGNTIYF.